This is a list of T cell receptor beta chains from one sample in a study of shared clonotypes between healthy human individuals. Repertoires were generated with immunoSEQ multiplex PCR, while TCRdb's copy carries only in-frame clones and drops some. In the table there are more than 2 million clones, about 95% of which are singletons. Material for sequencing was naive CD8+ T cells sorted from blood. The receptor set was obtained from a man between 18 and 29 years old in good health. Both conserved end residues are part of each CDR3. A clone size is listed for some rows: how often the clone was seen (once, few, many), or a class if it is expanded.

V gene: TRBV10-3; J gene: TRBJ2-7; clone size: NA; CDR3 length: 15; CDR3 protein: CAISARRTSDYEQYF
V gene: TRBV7-9; J gene: TRBJ2-1; clone size: NA; CDR3 length: 13; CDR3 protein: CASTLGGYNEQFF
V gene: TRBV7-9; J gene: TRBJ2-7; clone size: once; CDR3 length: 15; CDR3 protein: CASSLWAGESDEQYF
V gene: TRBV2; J gene: TRBJ1-4; clone size: NA; CDR3 length: 13; CDR3 protein: CARRQGPNEKLFF
V gene: TRBV10-2; J gene: TRBJ2-7; clone size: NA; CDR3 length: 15; CDR3 protein: CASSEELLAPGEQYF
V gene: TRBV28; J gene: TRBJ2-7; clone size: NA; CDR3 length: 13; CDR3 protein: CASSFLEGNEQYF
V gene: TRBV2; J gene: TRBJ2-5; clone size: NA; CDR3 length: 9; CDR3 protein: CASQETQYF
V gene: TRBV11-2; J gene: TRBJ2-7; clone size: NA; CDR3 length: 13; CDR3 protein: CASSLTADYEQYF
V gene: TRBV9; J gene: TRBJ2-7; clone size: NA; CDR3 length: 14; CDR3 protein: CASSVRGGYYEQYF
V gene: TRBV9; J gene: TRBJ1-1; clone size: NA; CDR3 length: 16; CDR3 protein: CASSPSETGAYTEAFF
V gene: TRBV9; J gene: TRBJ2-1; clone size: NA; CDR3 length: 13; CDR3 protein: CASGGTPQNEQFF
V gene: TRBV30; J gene: TRBJ1-2; clone size: once; CDR3 length: 15; CDR3 protein: CAWSPGTGNLYGYTF
V gene: TRBV2; J gene: TRBJ2-3; clone size: NA; CDR3 length: 12; CDR3 protein: CASGQGGDTQYF
V gene: TRBV2; J gene: TRBJ2-7; clone size: NA; CDR3 length: 14; CDR3 protein: CASSVGGQSYEQYF
V gene: TRBV15; J gene: TRBJ2-7; clone size: NA; CDR3 length: 12; CDR3 protein: CATSSGPYEQYF
V gene: TRBV7-9; J gene: TRBJ2-7; clone size: NA; CDR3 length: 15; CDR3 protein: CASSLEATSSYEQYF
V gene: TRBV5-5; J gene: TRBJ2-5; clone size: once; CDR3 length: 16; CDR3 protein: CASTPWADLYQETQYF
V gene: TRBV13; J gene: TRBJ2-2; clone size: NA; CDR3 length: 14; CDR3 protein: CASSNSGTTGELFF
V gene: TRBV29-1; J gene: TRBJ2-7; clone size: NA; CDR3 length: 16; CDR3 protein: CSVEAIEPGQSYEQYF
V gene: TRBV9; J gene: TRBJ1-2; clone size: NA; CDR3 length: 13; CDR3 protein: CASSVTENYGYTF
V gene: TRBV30; J gene: TRBJ2-3; clone size: NA; CDR3 length: 13; CDR3 protein: CAWVAGGIDTQYF
V gene: TRBV6-5; J gene: TRBJ2-7; clone size: NA; CDR3 length: 15; CDR3 protein: CASRSLGRKIYEQYF
V gene: TRBV6-6; J gene: TRBJ1-2; clone size: few; CDR3 length: 16; CDR3 protein: CASTPRDRGLWNGYTF
V gene: TRBV28; J gene: TRBJ2-2; clone size: NA; CDR3 length: 15; CDR3 protein: CASSFRGERTGELFF
V gene: TRBV11-2; J gene: TRBJ1-1; clone size: NA; CDR3 length: 15; CDR3 protein: CASSLDPVVNTEAFF
V gene: TRBV4-1; J gene: TRBJ2-7; clone size: NA; CDR3 length: 16; CDR3 protein: CASSQDSSGYSYEQYF
V gene: TRBV11-1; J gene: TRBJ2-3; clone size: once; CDR3 length: 12; CDR3 protein: CASSLDSDTQYF
V gene: TRBV4-1; J gene: TRBJ2-7; clone size: NA; CDR3 length: 15; CDR3 protein: CASSATSGRVNEQYF
V gene: TRBV30; J gene: TRBJ2-4; clone size: NA; CDR3 length: 18; CDR3 protein: CAWSVVPKGPFTKNIQYF
V gene: TRBV4-3; J gene: TRBJ2-5; clone size: NA; CDR3 length: 17; CDR3 protein: CASSHNLGLAGVETQYF